A selection of T cell receptor beta chains follows, all from one sample in a study of human T cells and chemical hapten exposure. TCRdb re-called the RACE reads through MiXCR, storing one row per CDR3 protein. The sample has approximately 90,000 distinct CDR3 sequences; about 8% are singletons. The input for sequencing was whole blood, taken in connection with sensitization to the hapten diphenylcyclopropenone (DPC). These receptor sequences come from a man aged 35-49 years with alopecia areata. Some clones in this sample may be carry-over from other donors' samples. Both conserved end residues are part of each CDR3. Each record gives: CDR3 protein, CDR3 DNA, V gene, D gene, clone size, J gene. The D gene is left open where the match is weak. Clone size is stated in some rows and not others, as once, few, many or a class when expanded.

CDR3: CASSPFLGYEQFF; DNA: TGTGCCAGCAGTCCATTTCTAGGGTATGAGCAGTTCTTC; V: TRBV27; D: -; size: -; J: TRBJ2-1
CDR3: CSVLGGVIGNTIYF; DNA: TGCAGCGTGCTCGGGGGGGTGATTGGAAACACCATATATTTT; V: TRBV29-1; D: -; size: many; J: TRBJ1-3
CDR3: CASSPSTSDTQYF; DNA: TGTGCCAGCAGCCCCTCGACATCAGATACGCAGTATTTT; V: TRBV5-6; D: -; size: few; J: TRBJ2-3
CDR3: CASSSGQSYEQYF; DNA: TGTGCCAGCAGCTCTGGACAGTCCTACGAGCAGTACTTC; V: TRBV28; D: -; size: many; J: TRBJ2-7
CDR3: CSVEDRDKGGETQYF; DNA: TGCAGCGTTGAAGATCGGGACAAGGGGGGCGAGACCCAGTACTTC; V: TRBV29-1; D: -; size: many; J: TRBJ2-5
CDR3: CATSPWWGNQPQHF; DNA: TGTGCCACCAGCCCATGGTGGGGGAATCAGCCCCAGCATTTT; V: TRBV24-1; D: -; size: few; J: TRBJ1-5
CDR3: CSVEDRGYTGELFF; DNA: TGCAGCGTTGAAGATCGGGGTTACACCGGGGAGCTGTTTTTT; V: TRBV29-1; D: -; size: -; J: TRBJ2-2
CDR3: CASSQGEKFVGFF; DNA: TGCGCCAGCAGCCAAGGTGAAAAGTTCGTTGGGTTCTTC; V: TRBV4-3; D: -; size: few; J: TRBJ2-1
CDR3: CSGGTGLQTNTEAFF; DNA: TGCAGCGGCGGAACAGGGCTCCAAACGAACACTGAAGCTTTCTTT; V: TRBV29-1; D: -; size: -; J: TRBJ1-1
CDR3: CASSRREREEAFF; DNA: TGTGCCAGCAGCCGCAGGGAGAGGGAAGAAGCTTTCTTT; V: TRBV7-8; D: -; size: many; J: TRBJ1-1
CDR3: CASSPSLVWQGTSNEQFF; DNA: TGTGCCAGCAGTCCCAGTTTAGTTTGGCAGGGTACTTCGAATGAGCAGTTCTTC; V: TRBV12-3/TRBV12-4; D: -; size: -; J: TRBJ2-1
CDR3: CASSSGGGRNEQFF; DNA: TGTGCCAGCAGTTCGGGGGGCGGAAGGAATGAGCAGTTCTTC; V: TRBV27; D: -; size: few; J: TRBJ2-1
CDR3: CASSFRDRGNSPLHF; DNA: TGTGCCAGCAGCTTCCGGGACAGGGGGAATTCACCCCTCCACTTT; V: TRBV9; D: TRBD1; size: -; J: TRBJ1-6
CDR3: CASRVGTTDTQYF; DNA: TGTGCCAGCAGGGTGGGAACCACAGATACGCAGTATTTT; V: TRBV28; D: -; size: -; J: TRBJ2-3
CDR3: CASSLEARHNEQFF; DNA: TGTGCCAGCAGCTTGGAGGCGCGCCACAATGAGCAGTTCTTC; V: TRBV7-9; D: -; size: many; J: TRBJ2-1
CDR3: CATSRVGTGRNTGELFF; DNA: TGTGCCACCAGCAGAGTCGGGACAGGGCGGAACACCGGGGAGCTGTTTTTT; V: TRBV15; D: TRBD1; size: few; J: TRBJ2-2
CDR3: CASSPYGQGADTQYF; DNA: TGTGCCAGCAGTCCATACGGACAGGGGGCAGATACGCAGTATTTT; V: TRBV12-3/TRBV12-4; D: TRBD1; size: -; J: TRBJ2-3
CDR3: CASSLGPAFRSSYNSPLHF; DNA: TGCGCCAGCAGCTTGGGGCCAGCTTTCAGGAGCTCCTATAATTCACCCCTCCACTTT; V: TRBV5-1; D: -; size: many; J: TRBJ1-6
CDR3: CASSVTASGISTDTQYF; DNA: TGTGCCAGCAGCGTTACCGCTAGCGGAATTAGCACAGATACGCAGTATTTT; V: TRBV9; D: TRBD2; size: -; J: TRBJ2-3
CDR3: CASSQVPSTMNFANTGELFF; DNA: TGTGCCAGCAGCCAAGTTCCGAGTACCATGAATTTCGCGAACACCGGGGAGCTGTTTTTT; V: TRBV14; D: -; size: many; J: TRBJ2-2
CDR3: CAISDQRNSPLHF; DNA: TGTGCCATCAGTGACCAAAGAAATTCACCCCTCCACTTT; V: TRBV10-3; D: -; size: many; J: TRBJ1-6
CDR3: CASSFRGKWETQYF; DNA: TGTGCCAGCAGTTTTCGGGGGAAGTGGGAGACCCAGTACTTC; V: TRBV27; D: -; size: few; J: TRBJ2-5
CDR3: CASSPPGGIGDSPLHF; DNA: TGTGCCAGCAGCCCGCCCGGGGGGATCGGAGATTCACCCCTCCACTTT; V: TRBV5-6; D: -; size: -; J: TRBJ1-6
CDR3: CAWTTGGGGEQFF; DNA: TGTGCCTGGACCACGGGGGGGGGCGGTGAGCAGTTCTTC; V: TRBV30; D: TRBD2; size: few; J: TRBJ2-1
CDR3: CASSVNSGANVLTF; DNA: TGTGCCAGCAGCGTAAACTCTGGGGCCAACGTCCTGACTTTC; V: TRBV9; D: -; size: -; J: TRBJ2-6
CDR3: CASSSLDRVGNQPQHF; DNA: TGTGCCAGCAGTTCACTGGACAGGGTGGGCAATCAGCCCCAGCATTTT; V: TRBV7-2; D: TRBD1; size: -; J: TRBJ1-5
CDR3: CSARVLGQGNSSYNSPLHF; DNA: TGCAGTGCTAGAGTTCTCGGACAGGGTAATAGCTCCTATAATTCACCCCTCCACTTT; V: TRBV20-1; D: TRBD1; size: many; J: TRBJ1-6
CDR3: CASSLGATGDNEQFF; DNA: TGTGCCAGCAGTTTAGGCGCGACGGGAGACAATGAGCAGTTCTTC; V: TRBV27; D: -; size: few; J: TRBJ2-1
CDR3: CASSQYGVNTEAFF; DNA: TGCGCCAGCAGCCAATACGGAGTGAACACTGAAGCTTTCTTT; V: TRBV4-3; D: -; size: few; J: TRBJ1-1
CDR3: CASSPTGTKNNEQFF; DNA: TGTGCCAGCAGCCCGACCGGGACCAAAAACAATGAGCAGTTCTTC; V: TRBV7-6; D: -; size: many; J: TRBJ2-1
CDR3: CASSWQGQGAQPQHF; DNA: TGTGCCAGCAGCTGGCAGGGACAGGGGGCTCAGCCCCAGCATTTT; V: TRBV5-6; D: TRBD1; size: -; J: TRBJ1-5
CDR3: CASSTTGGLAGGNEQFF; DNA: TGTGCCAGCAGCACCACCGGGGGGCTAGCGGGGGGGAATGAGCAGTTCTTC; V: TRBV11-2; D: TRBD2; size: many; J: TRBJ2-1
CDR3: CATSMGQGARFHYGYTF; DNA: TGTGCCACCAGCATGGGACAGGGGGCGAGATTCCACTATGGCTACACCTTC; V: TRBV15; D: TRBD1; size: few; J: TRBJ1-2
CDR3: CSARLGTGPGNTIYF; DNA: TGCAGTGCTAGACTAGGGACAGGGCCTGGAAACACCATATATTTT; V: TRBV20-1; D: TRBD1; size: few; J: TRBJ1-3
CDR3: CSASHRVNPDTQYF; DNA: TGCAGTGCTAGTCACAGGGTCAACCCAGATACGCAGTATTTT; V: TRBV20-1; D: -; size: many; J: TRBJ2-3
CDR3: CAWSNGLAGNYNEQFF; DNA: TGTGCCTGGAGTAATGGACTAGCGGGTAACTACAATGAGCAGTTCTTC; V: TRBV30; D: TRBD2; size: -; J: TRBJ2-1
CDR3: CAWAERGNTEAFF; DNA: TGTGCCTGGGCGGAACGGGGGAACACTGAAGCTTTCTTT; V: TRBV30; D: -; size: many; J: TRBJ1-1
CDR3: CASSPDGTLGTQYF; DNA: TGTGCCAGCAGTCCCGACGGGACTCTAGGTACGCAGTATTTT; V: TRBV12-3/TRBV12-4; D: -; size: many; J: TRBJ2-3
CDR3: CASSVGRADNQPQHF; DNA: TGTGCCAGCAGTGTGGGCAGGGCGGACAATCAGCCCCAGCATTTT; V: TRBV6-1; D: -; size: many; J: TRBJ1-5
CDR3: CASSPYPDTQYF; DNA: TGTGCCAGCAGCCCATACCCAGATACGCAGTATTTT; V: TRBV7-9; D: -; size: many; J: TRBJ2-3
CDR3: CASSRGQGDSPLHF; DNA: TGTGCCAGCAGTCGCGGACAGGGGGATTCACCCCTCCACTTT; V: TRBV6-6; D: TRBD1; size: -; J: TRBJ1-6
CDR3: CASSHGPNSQKTQYF; DNA: TGTGCCAGCAGCCACGGGCCGAATTCCCAGAAGACCCAGTACTTC; V: TRBV14; D: -; size: -; J: TRBJ2-5
CDR3: CASSGDRGETQYF; DNA: TGCGCCAGCAGCGGGGACCGGGGAGAGACCCAGTACTTC; V: TRBV5-1; D: -; size: many; J: TRBJ2-5
CDR3: CSVEGGSTDTQYF; DNA: TGCAGCGTTGAAGGCGGGAGTACAGATACGCAGTATTTT; V: TRBV29-1; D: TRBD2; size: -; J: TRBJ2-3
CDR3: CSATKGTSGTDTQYF; DNA: TGCAGTGCAACAAAAGGGACTAGCGGCACAGATACGCAGTATTTT; V: TRBV20-1; D: TRBD2; size: few; J: TRBJ2-3